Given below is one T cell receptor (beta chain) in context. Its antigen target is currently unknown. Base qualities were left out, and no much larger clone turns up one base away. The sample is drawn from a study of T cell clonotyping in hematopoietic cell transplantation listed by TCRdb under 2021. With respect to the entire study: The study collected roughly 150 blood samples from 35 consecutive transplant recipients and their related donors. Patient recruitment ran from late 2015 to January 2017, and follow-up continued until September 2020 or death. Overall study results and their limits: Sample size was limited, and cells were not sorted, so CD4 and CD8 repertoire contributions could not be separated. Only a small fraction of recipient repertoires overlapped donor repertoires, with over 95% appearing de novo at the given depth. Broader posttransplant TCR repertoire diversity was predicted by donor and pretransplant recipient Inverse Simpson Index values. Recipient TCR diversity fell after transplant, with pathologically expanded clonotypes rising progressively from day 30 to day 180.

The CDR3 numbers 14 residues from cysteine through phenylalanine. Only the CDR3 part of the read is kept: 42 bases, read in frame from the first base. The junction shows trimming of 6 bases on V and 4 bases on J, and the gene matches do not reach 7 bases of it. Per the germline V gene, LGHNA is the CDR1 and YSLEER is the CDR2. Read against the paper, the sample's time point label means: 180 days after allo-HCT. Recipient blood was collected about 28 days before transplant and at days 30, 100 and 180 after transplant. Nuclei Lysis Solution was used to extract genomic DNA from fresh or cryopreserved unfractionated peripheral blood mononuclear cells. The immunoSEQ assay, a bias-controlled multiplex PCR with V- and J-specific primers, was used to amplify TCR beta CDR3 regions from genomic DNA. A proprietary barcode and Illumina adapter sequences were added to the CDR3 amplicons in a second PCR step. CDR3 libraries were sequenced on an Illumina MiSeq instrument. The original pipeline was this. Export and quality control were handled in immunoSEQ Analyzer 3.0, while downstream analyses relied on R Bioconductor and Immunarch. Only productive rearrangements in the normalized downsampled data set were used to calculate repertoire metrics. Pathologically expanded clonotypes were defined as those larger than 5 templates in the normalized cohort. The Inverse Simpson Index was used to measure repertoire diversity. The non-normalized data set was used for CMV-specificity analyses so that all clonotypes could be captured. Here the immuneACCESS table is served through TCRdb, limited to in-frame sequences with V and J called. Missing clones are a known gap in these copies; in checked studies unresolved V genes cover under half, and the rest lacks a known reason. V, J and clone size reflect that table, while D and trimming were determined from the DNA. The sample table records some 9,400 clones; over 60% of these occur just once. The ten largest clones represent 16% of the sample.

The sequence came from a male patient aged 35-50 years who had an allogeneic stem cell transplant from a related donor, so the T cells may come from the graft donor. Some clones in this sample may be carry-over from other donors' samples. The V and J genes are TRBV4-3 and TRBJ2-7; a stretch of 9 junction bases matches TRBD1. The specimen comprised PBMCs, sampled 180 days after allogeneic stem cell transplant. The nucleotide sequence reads TGCGCCAGCAGTCGAGACAGGGGGAGGTACGAGCAGTACTTC. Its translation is CASSRDRGRYEQYF.